This T cell receptor beta chain derives from a study of blood T cell repertoires in COVID-19. The wider study: Donors in the United States, Italy and Spain gave samples during acute or convalescent COVID-19. T cells, B-cell-depleted T cells, or PBMCs supplied cDNA or gDNA.

The CDR3 loop spans 13 amino acids. The germline V gene has CDR1 SGHVS and CDR2 FNYEAQ. Trimming took off 1 base at V and 1 base at J, with 4 bases between the two ends. Original handling: Estimated nucleated cell counts came from reference gene primer amplification. This table comes from immunoSEQ multiplex PCR, and its TCRdb copy is limited to in-frame clones, with some not included. V and J calls and clone size come straight from that table; D and trimming were deduced from the DNA. The top ten hold about 25% of the sample, which has over 30,000 clones, approximately 91% seen once. The V call is TRBV7-6, the J call TRBJ1-2; D gene uncertain. Sequencing input: peripheral blood. The TCR was taken from a woman aged 80 or over with active or convalescent COVID-19. The CDR3 is CASSLGGNYGYTF. CDR3 bases: TGTGCCAGCAGCTTAGGCGGTAACTATGGCTACACCTTC.